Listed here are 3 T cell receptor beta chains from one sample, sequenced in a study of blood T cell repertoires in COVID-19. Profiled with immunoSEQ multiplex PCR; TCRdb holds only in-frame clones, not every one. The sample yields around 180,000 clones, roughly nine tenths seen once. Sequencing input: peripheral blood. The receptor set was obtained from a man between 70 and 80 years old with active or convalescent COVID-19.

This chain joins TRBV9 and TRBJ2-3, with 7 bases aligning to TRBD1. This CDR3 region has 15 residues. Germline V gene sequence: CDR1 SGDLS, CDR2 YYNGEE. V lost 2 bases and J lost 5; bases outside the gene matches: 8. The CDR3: CASSVSSDRVDTQYF. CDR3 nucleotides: TGTGCCAGCAGCGTTTCCTCAGACAGGGTAGATACGCAGTATTTT.

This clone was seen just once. CDR3 amino acids: CASSQEAASNEQFF. CDR3 in DNA: TGTGCCAGCAGCCAAGAAGCGGCCTCCAATGAGCAGTTCTTC. The chain is built from TRBV3-1 (or the pseudogene TRBV3-2) and TRBJ2-1, with D tentatively TRBD2 (5 bases). Per the germline V gene, CDR1 is LGHDT and CDR2 is YNNKEL (reference sequence). CDR3 length: 14 residues. The germline V and J ends were trimmed by 0 bases and 6 bases, with 9 bases remaining between them.

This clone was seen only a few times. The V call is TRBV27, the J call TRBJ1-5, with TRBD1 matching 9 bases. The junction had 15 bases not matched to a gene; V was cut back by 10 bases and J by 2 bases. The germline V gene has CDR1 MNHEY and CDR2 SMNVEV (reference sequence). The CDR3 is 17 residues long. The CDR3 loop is CATRKSTGGIGNQPQHF. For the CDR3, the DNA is TGTGCCACCCGGAAATCGACAGGGGGAATCGGCAATCAGCCCCAGCATTTT.